The source of this T cell receptor (beta chain) is a study of T cells in Graves' hyperthyroidism and ophthalmopathy. In its sample, this clonotype was seen a few times. Amplification of TCR beta CDR3 regions used RNA as the template. The primer set for the first-round RT-PCR of the TCR CDR3 was HTBI. TCRdb itself ran the multiplex PCR reads through MiXCR, one entry per CDR3 protein. The repertoire holds approximately 740,000 distinct CDR3 sequences, 14% seen once, with roughly 10% in the top ten. CDR3 length: 14 amino acids. V was shortened by 3 bases and J by 4 bases, with 10 bases between the two germline ends. In germline, CDR1 is SEHNR, CDR2 FQNEAQ (reference sequence).

This TCR came from a woman aged 18 to 35 with Graves' hyperthyroidism. The V call is TRBV7-9, the J call TRBJ1-3; D not resolved. The specimen sequenced was blood. Here the CDR3 DNA reads TGTGCCAGCAGCTTTCCAGAACGGGGAAACACCATATATTTT. This gives the protein CASSFPERGNTIYF.